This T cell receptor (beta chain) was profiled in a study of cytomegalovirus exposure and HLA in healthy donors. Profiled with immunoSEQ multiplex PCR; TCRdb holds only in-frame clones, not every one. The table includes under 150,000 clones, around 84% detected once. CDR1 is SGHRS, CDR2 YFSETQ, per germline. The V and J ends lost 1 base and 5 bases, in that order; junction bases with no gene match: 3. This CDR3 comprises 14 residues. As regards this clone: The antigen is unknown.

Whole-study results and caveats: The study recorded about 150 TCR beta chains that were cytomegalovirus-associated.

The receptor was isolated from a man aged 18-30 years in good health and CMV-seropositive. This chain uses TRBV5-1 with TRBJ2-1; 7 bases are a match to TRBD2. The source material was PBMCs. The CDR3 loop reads CASSLQGGNNEQFF. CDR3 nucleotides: TGCGCCAGCAGCTTGCAGGGAGGGAACAATGAGCAGTTCTTC.